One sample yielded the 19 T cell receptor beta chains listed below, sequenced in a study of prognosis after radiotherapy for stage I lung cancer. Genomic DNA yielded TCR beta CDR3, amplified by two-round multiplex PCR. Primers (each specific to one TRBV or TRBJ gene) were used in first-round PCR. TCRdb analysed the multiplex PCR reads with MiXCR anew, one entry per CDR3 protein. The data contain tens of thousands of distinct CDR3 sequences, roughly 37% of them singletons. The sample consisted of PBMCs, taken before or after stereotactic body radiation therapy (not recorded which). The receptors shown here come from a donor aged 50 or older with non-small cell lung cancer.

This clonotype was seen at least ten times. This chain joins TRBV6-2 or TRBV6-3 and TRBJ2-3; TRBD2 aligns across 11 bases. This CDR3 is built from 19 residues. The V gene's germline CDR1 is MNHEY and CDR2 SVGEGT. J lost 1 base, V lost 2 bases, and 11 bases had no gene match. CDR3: CASSYSSGRAVFRTDTQYF. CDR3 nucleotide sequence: TGTGCCAGCAGTTACAGTAGCGGGAGGGCCGTTTTTCGCACAGATACGCAGTATTTT.

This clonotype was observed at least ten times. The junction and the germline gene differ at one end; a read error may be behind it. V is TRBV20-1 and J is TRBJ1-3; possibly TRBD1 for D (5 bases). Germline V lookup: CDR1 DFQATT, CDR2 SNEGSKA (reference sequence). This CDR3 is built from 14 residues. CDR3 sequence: CSARVAGRGSTIYF. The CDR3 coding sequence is TGCAGTGCTAGAGTTGCGGGGCGAGGAAGCACCATATATTTT.

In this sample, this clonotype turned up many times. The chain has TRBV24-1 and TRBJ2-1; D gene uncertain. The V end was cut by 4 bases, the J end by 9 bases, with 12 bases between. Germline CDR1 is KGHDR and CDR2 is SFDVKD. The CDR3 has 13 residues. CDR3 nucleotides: TGTGCCACCAGTGAGTTAACCTGGGGTGAGCAGTTCTTC. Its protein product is CATSELTWGEQFF.

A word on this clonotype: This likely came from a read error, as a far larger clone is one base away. The CDR3 loop reads CASSIGERAYF. The CDR3 bases are TGTGCCAGTAGTATAGGGGAAAGGGCTTACTTT. The rearrangement links TRBV19 to TRBJ1-6; D remains ambiguous. This CDR3 has 11 amino acids. Per germline, CDR1 LNHDA and CDR2 SQIVND (reference sequence).

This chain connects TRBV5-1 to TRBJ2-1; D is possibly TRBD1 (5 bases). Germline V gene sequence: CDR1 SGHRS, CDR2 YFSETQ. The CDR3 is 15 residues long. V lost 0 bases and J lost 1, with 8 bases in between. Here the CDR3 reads CASSLGPGSYNEQFF. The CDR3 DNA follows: TGCGCCAGCAGCTTGGGTCCAGGGTCCTACAATGAGCAGTTCTTC.

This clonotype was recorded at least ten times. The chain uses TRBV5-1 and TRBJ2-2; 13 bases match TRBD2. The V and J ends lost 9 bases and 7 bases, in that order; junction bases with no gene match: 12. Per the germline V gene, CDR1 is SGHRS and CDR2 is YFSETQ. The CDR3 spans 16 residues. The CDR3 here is CATRGLAGATGGELFF. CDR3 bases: TGCGCCACCAGAGGACTAGCGGGAGCAACGGGCGGGGAGCTGTTTTTT.

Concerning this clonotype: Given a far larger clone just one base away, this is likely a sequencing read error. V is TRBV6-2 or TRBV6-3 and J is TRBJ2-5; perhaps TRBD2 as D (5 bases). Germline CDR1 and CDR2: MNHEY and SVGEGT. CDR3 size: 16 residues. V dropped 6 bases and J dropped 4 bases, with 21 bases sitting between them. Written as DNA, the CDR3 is TGTGCCAGCAGATCCACAGTGGGCCGGGCGGGAGAGACCCAGTACTTC. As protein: CASRSTVGRAGETQYF.

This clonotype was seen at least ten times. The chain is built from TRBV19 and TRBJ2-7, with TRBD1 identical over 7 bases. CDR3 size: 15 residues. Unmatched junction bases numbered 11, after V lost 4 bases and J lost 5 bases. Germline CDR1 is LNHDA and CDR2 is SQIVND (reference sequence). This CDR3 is CASSRGTALTHEQYF. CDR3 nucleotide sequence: TGTGCCAGTAGTAGAGGGACAGCCCTTACCCACGAGCAGTACTTC.

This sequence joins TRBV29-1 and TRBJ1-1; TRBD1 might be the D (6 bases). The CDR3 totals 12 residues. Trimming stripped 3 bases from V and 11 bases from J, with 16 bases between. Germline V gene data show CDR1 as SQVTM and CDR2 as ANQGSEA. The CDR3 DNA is TGCAGCGTTGATCAGCTGGGGGCAGAGGCTTTCTTT. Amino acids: CSVDQLGAEAFF.

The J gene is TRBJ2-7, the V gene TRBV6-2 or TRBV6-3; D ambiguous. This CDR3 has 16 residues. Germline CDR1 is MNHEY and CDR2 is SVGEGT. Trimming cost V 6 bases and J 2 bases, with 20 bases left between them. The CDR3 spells CASSPSPGLGPYEQYF. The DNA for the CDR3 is TGTGCCAGCAGCCCAAGTCCGGGTCTCGGGCCCTACGAGCAGTACTTC.

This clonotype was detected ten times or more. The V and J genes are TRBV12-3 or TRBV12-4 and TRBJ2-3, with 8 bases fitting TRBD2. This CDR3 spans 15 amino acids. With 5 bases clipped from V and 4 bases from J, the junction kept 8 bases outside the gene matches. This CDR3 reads CASSPSGGASDTQYF. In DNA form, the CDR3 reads TGTGCCAGCAGTCCCTCGGGAGGGGCCTCAGATACGCAGTATTTT.

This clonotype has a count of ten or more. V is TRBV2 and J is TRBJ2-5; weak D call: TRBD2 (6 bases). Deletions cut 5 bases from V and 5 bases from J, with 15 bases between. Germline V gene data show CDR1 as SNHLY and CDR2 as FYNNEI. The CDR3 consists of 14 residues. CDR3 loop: CASSPRTGEETQYF. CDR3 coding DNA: TGTGCCAGCAGTCCCCGGACGGGGGAGGAGACCCAGTACTTC.

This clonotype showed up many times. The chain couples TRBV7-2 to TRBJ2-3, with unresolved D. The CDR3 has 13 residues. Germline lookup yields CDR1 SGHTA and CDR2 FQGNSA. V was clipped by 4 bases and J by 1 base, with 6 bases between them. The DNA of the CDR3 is TGTGCCAGCAGCTCGAAACGCACAGATACGCAGTATTTT. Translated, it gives CASSSKRTDTQYF.

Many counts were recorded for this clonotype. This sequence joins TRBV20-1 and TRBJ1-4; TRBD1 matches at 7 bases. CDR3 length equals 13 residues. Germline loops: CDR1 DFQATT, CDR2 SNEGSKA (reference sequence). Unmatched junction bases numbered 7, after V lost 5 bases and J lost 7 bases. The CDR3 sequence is CSADRERGEKLFF. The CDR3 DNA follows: TGCAGTGCTGACAGGGAACGGGGTGAAAAACTGTTTTTT.

The CDR3 DNA follows: TGTGCCAGCAGCTTAGGAGACAGTTCAGATACGCAGTATTTT. Encoded protein: CASSLGDSSDTQYF. The chain combines TRBV11-2 with TRBJ2-3, with a possible D match to TRBD1 (5 bases). This CDR3 comprises 14 residues. Trimming took 1 base from V and 4 from J, leaving 9 bases between them. CDR1 and CDR2 (germline): SGHAT, FQNNGV.

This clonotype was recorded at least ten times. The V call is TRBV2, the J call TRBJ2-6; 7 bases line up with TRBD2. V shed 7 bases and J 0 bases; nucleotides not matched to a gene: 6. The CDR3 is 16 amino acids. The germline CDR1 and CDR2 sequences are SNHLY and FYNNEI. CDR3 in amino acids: CASTPGGSSGANVLTF. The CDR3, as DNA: TGTGCCAGCACACCGGGAGGTTCCTCTGGGGCCAACGTCCTGACTTTC.

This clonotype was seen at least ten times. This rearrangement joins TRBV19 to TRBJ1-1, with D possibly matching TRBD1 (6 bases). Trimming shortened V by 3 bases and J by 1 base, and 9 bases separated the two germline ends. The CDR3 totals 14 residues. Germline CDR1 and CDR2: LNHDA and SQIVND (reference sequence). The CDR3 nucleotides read TGTGCCAGTAGTATCGGCAGGGGGAACACTGAAGCTTTCTTT. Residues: CASSIGRGNTEAFF.

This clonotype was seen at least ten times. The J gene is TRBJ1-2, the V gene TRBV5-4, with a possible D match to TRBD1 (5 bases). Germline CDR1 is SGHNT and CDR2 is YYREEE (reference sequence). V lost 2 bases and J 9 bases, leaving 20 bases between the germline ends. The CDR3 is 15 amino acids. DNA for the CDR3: TGTGCCAGCAGCTTTTGGGATAGAGACAGCAGACGCTACACCTTC. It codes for CASSFWDRDSRRYTF.

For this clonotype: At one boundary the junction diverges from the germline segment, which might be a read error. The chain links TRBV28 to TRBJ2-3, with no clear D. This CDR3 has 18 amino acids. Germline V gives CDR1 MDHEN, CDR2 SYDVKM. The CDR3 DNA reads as TGTGCCAGCAGTTTACGTCAACGACCGGAGTATAGCACAGATAAGCAGTATTTT. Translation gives CASSLRQRPEYSTDKQYF.